The 28 T cell receptor beta chains below all came from one sample that was sequenced in a study of cytomegalovirus exposure and HLA in healthy donors. It was with 60 Vbeta and 13 Jbeta primers that the PCR ran. Only in-frame clones appear in the TCRdb table, and some are missing; sequencing was by immunoSEQ multiplex PCR. The data hold about 140,000 clones, with about 71% observed a single time. The sequenced material came from PBMCs. These receptors originate from a woman aged 60-75 years in good health and CMV-seropositive.

The chain employs TRBV1 and TRBJ1-4. TRBV1 is noted as a pseudogene. The CDR3 totals 17 residues. The CDR3 DNA follows: TGCACCAGCAGCCGACCCTGGGTGCGGGAAAGGAATGAAAAACTGTTTTTT. It translates to CTSSRPWVRERNEKLFF.

The chain has TRBV4-1 and TRBJ2-4; 7 bases are a match to TRBD1. There are 16 residues in the CDR3. The germline V gene encodes CDR1 MGHRA and CDR2 YSYEKL. The J segment lost 4 bases and the V segment lost 2 bases, leaving 8 bases of the junction unmatched. CDR3 coding DNA: TGCGCCAGCAGCCAACCGCCCCGGGACAGAAAAAACATTCAGTACTTC. Translation gives CASSQPPRDRKNIQYF.

V usage is TRBV28 and J usage is TRBJ1-2, with D possibly matching TRBD1 (6 bases). The germline V gene encodes CDR1 MDHEN and CDR2 SYDVKM. The CDR3 totals 16 residues. The V end was cut by 7 bases, the J end by 0 bases, with 18 bases between. Here the CDR3 DNA reads TGTGCCAGCACCCGACAGGCCCCGGCTTCTAACTATGGCTACACCTTC. Translated, it gives CASTRQAPASNYGYTF.

This chain connects TRBV28 to TRBJ1-5, with D maybe TRBD1 (6 bases). V was trimmed by 4 bases and J by 0 bases, leaving 16 bases between them. Germline lookup yields CDR1 MDHEN and CDR2 SYDVKM. There are 17 residues in the CDR3. The CDR3 DNA follows: TGTGCCAGCAGTTCCCCGCGGGGGCGGATTAGCAATCAGCCCCAGCATTTT. Amino acid sequence: CASSSPRGRISNQPQHF.

This clone showed up just once. V is TRBV30 and J is TRBJ2-1, with 9 bases lining up with TRBD2. Trimming took 4 bases from V and 0 from J; bases not matched to a gene: 7. Germline V CDR1 and CDR2: GTSNPN, SVGIG (reference sequence). There are 16 residues in the CDR3. The CDR3 DNA sequence: TGTGCCTGGACCCGTAGCGGGAGAGTCTCCTACAATGAGCAGTTCTTC. Translation gives CAWTRSGRVSYNEQFF.

V is TRBV9 and J is TRBJ2-5; TRBD2 aligns across 9 bases. CDR3 length: 14 amino acids. With V trimmed by 4 bases and J by 1 base, 2 bases remained unmatched. Germline V gene lookup returns CDR1 SGDLS and CDR2 YYNGEE. CDR3 in amino acids: CASSFSGSQETQYF. The CDR3 nucleotides are TGTGCCAGCAGCTTTAGCGGGAGCCAAGAGACCCAGTACTTC.

The chain employs TRBV2 and TRBJ2-2; 7 nucleotides align to TRBD2. The CDR3 spans 14 residues. V was clipped by 6 bases and J by 3 bases; unmatched bases: 4. Germline V CDR1 and CDR2: SNHLY, FYNNEI. The CDR3 region is CASSRLAHTGELFF. In nucleotides, the CDR3 is TGTGCCAGCAGCAGACTAGCCCACACCGGGGAGCTGTTTTTT.

This clone has a single count. The chain carries TRBV5-1 and TRBJ1-5; maybe TRBD1 (6 bases). V lost 0 bases to trimming and J lost 8 bases, with 12 bases between them. The CDR3 spans 14 residues. The V gene's germline CDR1 is SGHRS and CDR2 YFSETQ. The CDR3 DNA sequence: TGCGCCAGCAGCTTGGGTACAGGGAGGGAGCCCCAGCATTTT. It yields the protein CASSLGTGREPQHF.

This clone was counted between two and nine times. The chain combines TRBV6-1 with TRBJ1-1; 10 positions match TRBD1. The germline CDR1 and CDR2 sequences are MNHNS and SASEGT. The ends lost 6 bases at V and 5 bases at J; junction bases unmatched: 6. The CDR3 spans 14 residues. CDR3: CASSRDRGITEAFF. The CDR3 coding sequence is TGTGCCAGCAGCCGGGACAGGGGAATAACTGAAGCTTTCTTT.

CDR3 region: CASIRTSGDEQFF. Written as DNA, the CDR3 is TGTGCCAGTATTCGGACTAGCGGGGATGAGCAGTTCTTC. This chain links TRBV19 with TRBJ2-1; 12 positions match TRBD2. Trimming removed 7 bases from V and 8 bases from J; junction bases left unmatched: 3. Germline CDR1 reads LNHDA; CDR2 reads SQIVND (reference sequence). CDR3 length equals 13 residues.

This clone was counted only a few times. This same CDR3 is encoded by further DNA sequences in the sample. The chain employs TRBV27 and TRBJ1-1; 8 nucleotides line up with TRBD1. The germline gives CDR1 MNHEY, CDR2 SMNVEV (reference sequence). This CDR3 contains 15 residues. Unmatched junction bases numbered 5, after V lost 5 bases and J lost 0 bases. This CDR3 reads CASSTRTGLNTEAFF. Here the CDR3 DNA reads TGTGCCAGCAGTACCCGGACAGGGTTGAACACTGAAGCTTTCTTT.

This chain links TRBV9 with TRBJ2-3; the D gene is possibly TRBD2 (5 bases). Germline CDR1 SGDLS, CDR2 YYNGEE. Trimming took off 0 bases at V and 2 bases at J, with 13 bases between the two ends. The CDR3 is made up of 16 amino acids. The chain's CDR3 is CASSVGAGVVTDTQYF. DNA of the CDR3: TGTGCCAGCAGCGTAGGGGCGGGCGTGGTCACAGATACGCAGTATTTT.

This clone showed up just a few times. The chain uses TRBV19 and TRBJ1-3; D ambiguous. The CDR3 extends over 13 amino acids. CDR1 is LNHDA and CDR2 is SQIVND in the germline V gene (reference sequence). The V end was cut by 4 bases, the J end by 0 bases, with 4 bases between. This CDR3 is CASSTGSGNTIYF. CDR3 nucleotide sequence: TGTGCCAGTAGTACGGGCTCTGGAAACACCATATATTTT.

The genes are TRBV7-9 and TRBJ1-4, with D possibly matching TRBD1 (5 bases). The CDR3 has 18 amino acids. The V end lost 7 bases, the J end lost 1 base, and 22 bases lay between the germline ends. CDR1 is SEHNR and CDR2 is FQNEAQ in the germline V gene (reference sequence). CDR3 protein: CASTPSEWGRGTNEKLFF. The CDR3 nucleotides are TGTGCCAGCACCCCCTCCGAGTGGGGCCGAGGAACTAATGAAAAACTGTTTTTT.

The chain couples TRBV6-5 to TRBJ2-2; 9 bases map to TRBD1. Germline lookup yields CDR1 MNHEY and CDR2 SVGAGI. The CDR3 is 15 amino acids. Trimming at V came to 7 bases and at J to 2 bases, leaving 5 bases not matched to a gene. The CDR3: CASTWTGDNTGELFF. The CDR3 DNA sequence: TGTGCCAGCACCTGGACAGGGGACAACACCGGGGAGCTGTTTTTT.

The chain combines TRBV18 with TRBJ1-5, with D tentatively TRBD1 (5 bases). The CDR3 runs 15 residues. V lost 2 bases and J lost 4, with 12 bases in between. Germline V gives CDR1 KGHSH, CDR2 LQKENI. This CDR3 reads CASSPTSGGNQPQHF. The CDR3 DNA is TGTGCCAGCTCACCAACGTCGGGGGGGAATCAGCCCCAGCATTTT.

The chain is built from TRBV18 and TRBJ2-7; 8 positions agree with TRBD2. J gave up 3 bases and V 0 bases, and 4 bases lay outside the gene matches. Per the germline V gene, CDR1 is KGHSH and CDR2 is LQKENI. The CDR3 covers 15 residues. Here the CDR3 reads CASSPPLAGGYEQYF. In DNA, the CDR3 is TGTGCCAGCTCACCACCCCTAGCGGGCGGCTACGAGCAGTACTTC.

CDR3 nucleotide sequence: TGTGCCAGCACCACAGGCTATGGCTACACCTTC. Translation: CASTTGYGYTF. The rearrangement uses TRBV2 and TRBJ1-2; TRBD1 is a possible D gene (5 bases). CDR1 is SNHLY, CDR2 FYNNEI, per germline. This CDR3 is 11 amino acids long. V was clipped by 7 bases and J by 4 bases, with 7 bases between them.

The chain combines TRBV2 with TRBJ1-5; tentatively, D is TRBD1 (5 bases). This CDR3 contains 13 residues. From germline, CDR1 is SNHLY and CDR2 FYNNEI. Trimming cost V 11 bases and J 3 bases, with 14 bases left between them. The CDR3 region has the DNA TGTGCCGGAGGGACCATTCCCAATCAGCCCCAGCATTTT. Its protein product is CAGGTIPNQPQHF.

This sequence joins TRBV15 and TRBJ2-7; the match to TRBD2 covers 8 bases. Losses at the gene ends were 5 bases for V and 2 bases for J; bases not matched to a gene: 5. CDR1 and CDR2 from the germline V gene are LNHNV and YYDKDF (reference sequence). This CDR3 is 14 amino acids long. The CDR3 coding sequence is TGTGCCACCAGCCAACTAGCGGAGACCTACGAGCAGTACTTC. Protein sequence: CATSQLAETYEQYF.

The chain recombines TRBV29-1 with TRBJ2-5, with TRBD2 matching 9 bases. Germline V lookup: CDR1 SQVTM, CDR2 ANQGSEA. The CDR3 totals 14 residues. J gave up 4 bases and V 8 bases, and 11 bases lay outside the gene matches. DNA of the CDR3: TGCAGCTATGGGGGCGGGAGGGATGGAGAGACCCAGTACTTC. Translation gives CSYGGGRDGETQYF.

The rearrangement joins TRBV5-1 to TRBJ1-1; D is unresolved. CDR1 and CDR2 (germline): SGHRS, YFSETQ. Deletions cut 4 bases from V and 0 bases from J, with 10 bases between. The CDR3 spans 14 residues. The CDR3 DNA is TGCGCCAGCAGCGTCGGTGGTATGAACACTGAAGCTTTCTTT. It codes for CASSVGGMNTEAFF.

This clone was recorded many times. The chain has TRBV10-1 and TRBJ2-1, with D maybe TRBD2 (6 bases). Germline V lookup: CDR1 WNHNN, CDR2 SYGVQD (reference sequence). Trimming shortened V by 2 bases and J by 7 bases, and 15 bases separated the two germline ends. The CDR3 is 15 amino acids. In DNA form, the CDR3 reads TGCGCCAGCAGTGAGCCGGGTTCTGGGGGGAATGAGCAGTTCTTC. Translating it yields CASSEPGSGGNEQFF.

The J gene is TRBJ1-5, the V gene TRBV19; D call uncertain. Trimming took 7 bases from V and 4 from J, leaving 17 bases between them. The CDR3 is made up of 15 amino acids. Germline CDR1 LNHDA, CDR2 SQIVND (reference sequence). CDR3 in DNA: TGTGCCAGTAAAGTGTCGGGCGGGCTTAATCAGCCCCAGCATTTT. Its translation is CASKVSGGLNQPQHF.

The rearrangement uses TRBV5-1 and TRBJ2-1; 8 bases match TRBD2. The CDR3 has 11 residues. Losses at the gene ends were 5 bases for V and 13 bases for J; bases not matched to a gene: 5. Per the germline V gene, CDR1 is SGHRS and CDR2 is YFSETQ. CDR3 nucleotides: TGCGCCAGCAGAGCGGGAGAGGGCCAGTTCTTC. Residues: CASRAGEGQFF.

The chain carries TRBV2 and TRBJ2-6, with TRBD1 matching over 7 bases. The V gene's germline CDR1 is SNHLY and CDR2 FYNNEI. The junction had 10 bases not matched to a gene; V was cut back by 7 bases and J by 1 base. CDR3 length: 17 amino acids. The chain's CDR3 is CASMHRGGRSGANVLTF. For the CDR3, the DNA is TGTGCCAGCATGCACAGGGGCGGCAGATCTGGGGCCAACGTCCTGACTTTC.

This clone came up a few times. V gene TRBV28 combines with J gene TRBJ2-7, with 9 bases that match TRBD2. The germline gives CDR1 MDHEN, CDR2 SYDVKM. The CDR3 length is 16 residues. V lost 8 bases to trimming and J lost 7 bases; unmatched junction nucleotides: 18. DNA for the CDR3: TGTGCCAGCCCACCTTCCGGGACTAGCATCTCCAGAGAGCAGTACTTC. Translating gives CASPPSGTSISREQYF.

The V and J genes are TRBV5-4 and TRBJ2-5; weak D call: TRBD2 (6 bases). Trimming took 1 base from V and 6 from J, leaving 10 bases between them. The CDR3 has 13 residues. Per germline, CDR1 SGHNT and CDR2 YYREEE (reference sequence). The CDR3 nucleotides are TGTGCCAGCAGCTTGTGGGCGGGACAGACCCAGTACTTC. Translating it yields CASSLWAGQTQYF.